A single sample is the source of the 8 T cell receptor beta chains below, sequenced in a study of shared clonotypes between healthy human individuals. Clones were read by immunoSEQ multiplex PCR, and TCRdb kept only the in-frame ones, dropping some. Of around 2.1 million clones listed, approximately 94% were seen once; the top ten hold less than 0.15%. The source material was naive CD4+ T cells sorted from blood. Subset described: CD45RA+ positively selected. All receptors come from a man younger than 35 in good health.

In DNA, the CDR3 is TGTGCCAGCAGCCAACAGACAGGGTCCTACTACGAGCAGTACTTC. As protein: CASSQQTGSYYEQYF. The rearrangement uses TRBV7-2 and TRBJ2-7; 7 bases fit TRBD1. Germline V gives CDR1 SGHTA, CDR2 FQGNSA. V gave up 5 bases and J gave up 3 bases; unmatched junction bases: 10. The CDR3 is 15 amino acids.

This chain links TRBV30 with TRBJ2-7; TRBD2 matches at 10 bases. The CDR3 is 15 amino acids. Per the germline V gene, CDR1 is GTSNPN and CDR2 is SVGIG (reference sequence). V trimming: 7 bases; J trimming: 3 bases; junction bases outside the gene matches: 12. In DNA, the CDR3 is TGTGCCTCACGGGGAACTAGCGGGGCTTTCTACGAGCAGTACTTC. Protein: CASRGTSGAFYEQYF.

Comment on this clone: At the DNA level, this CDR3 is encoded by other sequences in the same sample as well. The CDR3 nucleotides read TGCAGTGCTAGAGGTCTCTACGAGCAGTACTTC. This gives the protein CSARGLYEQYF. The J gene is TRBJ2-7, the V gene TRBV20-1; D is unclear. The V gene's germline CDR1 is DFQATT and CDR2 SNEGSKA (reference sequence). This CDR3 has 11 amino acids. Trimming cost V 1 base and J 3 bases, with 4 bases left between them.

This clone was recorded only once. The rearrangement uses TRBV15 and TRBJ2-3; D ambiguous. With 1 base removed from V and 0 bases from J, the gap between germline ends came to 5 bases. The CDR3 consists of 14 residues. Germline V CDR1 and CDR2: LNHNV, YYDKDF (reference sequence). The CDR3 nucleotides read TGTGCCACCAGCAGAGGGGAAAGCACAGATACGCAGTATTTT. It codes for CATSRGESTDTQYF.

The CDR3 region is CASSLIRGRGEKLFF. CDR3 coding DNA: TGTGCCAGCAGTCTAATAAGGGGACGAGGTGAAAAACTGTTTTTT. The V gene is TRBV27, the J gene TRBJ1-4; tentative D call: TRBD1 (5 bases). The CDR3 runs to 15 residues. V dropped 5 bases and J dropped 7 bases, with 17 bases sitting between them. Germline V lookup: CDR1 MNHEY, CDR2 SMNVEV (reference sequence).

This clone was observed once. This chain links TRBV6-5 with TRBJ1-1, with a tentative D call TRBD1 (5 bases). The germline V gene encodes CDR1 MNHEY and CDR2 SVGAGI. Trimming removed 4 bases at V and 1 base at J, with 13 bases between. CDR3 length equals 15 residues. Written as DNA, the CDR3 is TGTGCCAGCAGTTCTGGGGCAGGAAGGAACACTGAAGCTTTCTTT. It is translated as CASSSGAGRNTEAFF.

The genes are TRBV6-6 and TRBJ1-2, with D unresolved. The CDR3 totals 11 residues. Germline lookup yields CDR1 MNHNY and CDR2 SVGAGI (reference sequence). Between the trimmed V and J ends, which lost 6 bases and 8 bases, there was a span of 10 bases. CDR3 in amino acids: CASRHDGGYTF. The CDR3 bases are TGTGCCAGCAGACACGATGGAGGCTACACCTTC.

The V call is TRBV25-1, the J call TRBJ2-5; 10 bases agree with TRBD1. The J segment lost 3 bases and the V segment lost 3 bases, leaving 13 bases of the junction unmatched. Germline V lookup: CDR1 MGHDK, CDR2 SYGVNS. The CDR3 is made up of 18 amino acids. The CDR3 protein is CASSDTGTGASSKETQYF. The CDR3 nucleotides are TGTGCCAGCAGTGATACCGGGACAGGGGCTTCCTCCAAAGAGACCCAGTACTTC.